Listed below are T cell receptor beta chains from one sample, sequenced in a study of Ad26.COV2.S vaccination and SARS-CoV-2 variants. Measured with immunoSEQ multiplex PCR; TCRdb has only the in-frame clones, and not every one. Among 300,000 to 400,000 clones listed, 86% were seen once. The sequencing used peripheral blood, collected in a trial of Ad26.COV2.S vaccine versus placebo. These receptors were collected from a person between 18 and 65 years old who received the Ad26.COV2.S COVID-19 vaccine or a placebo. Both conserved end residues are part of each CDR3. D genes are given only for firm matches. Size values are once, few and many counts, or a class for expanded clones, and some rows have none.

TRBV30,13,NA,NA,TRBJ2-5,TGTGCCTGGAGTGGGGGACAACAAGAGACCCAGTACTTC,CAWSGGQQETQYF
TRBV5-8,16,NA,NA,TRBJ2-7,TGTGCCAGCAGCTTAAACTCGTGGGGCAGTTCCTACGAGCAGTACTTC,CASSLNSWGSSYEQYF
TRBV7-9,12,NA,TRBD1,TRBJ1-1,TGTGCCAGCGGAAAAGTGGACAGGGAAGCTTTCTTT,CASGKVDREAFF
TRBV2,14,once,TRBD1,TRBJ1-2,TGTGCCAGGGGACCGGGACAGGGGATCTATGGCTACACCTTC,CARGPGQGIYGYTF
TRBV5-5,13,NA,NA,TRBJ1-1,TGTGCCAGCAGCTTGGTAGGGAAAACTGAAGCTTTCTTT,CASSLVGKTEAFF
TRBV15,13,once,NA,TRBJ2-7,TGTGCCACCAGTCGGGGGCTTTCCTACGAGCAGTACTTC,CATSRGLSYEQYF
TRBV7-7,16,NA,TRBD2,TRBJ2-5,TGTGCCAGCAGCTCGGGACTAGCGGGGGGGCTTGGGACCCAGTACTTC,CASSSGLAGGLGTQYF
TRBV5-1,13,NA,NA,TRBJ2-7,TGCGCCAGCAGCGTGAGGGTTTCCTACGAGCAGTACTTC,CASSVRVSYEQYF
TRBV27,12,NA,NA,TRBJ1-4,TGTGCCAGCAGTAAGGGAACAGGTCAACTGTTTTTT,CASSKGTGQLFF
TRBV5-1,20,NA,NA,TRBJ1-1,TGCGCCAGCATACCACCTTCACCCCCCCCCGGGGCAGCCAAGGGCACTGAAGCTTTCTTT,CASIPPSPPPGAAKGTEAFF
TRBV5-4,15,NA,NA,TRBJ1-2,TGTGCCAGCAGCCCGCAACAGGGCTCTAGGGCGAGCTACACCTTC,CASSPQQGSRASYTF
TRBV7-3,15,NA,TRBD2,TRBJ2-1,TGTGCCAGCAGCTTGACTAGCGGGGCCTACAATGAGCAGTTCTTC,CASSLTSGAYNEQFF
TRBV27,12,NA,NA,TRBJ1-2,TGTGCCAGCAGGGAGGGCCGCTTTGGCTACACCTTC,CASREGRFGYTF
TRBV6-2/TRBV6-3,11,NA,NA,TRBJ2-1,TGTGCCAGCAGTCACGGGAATGAGCAGTTCTTC,CASSHGNEQFF
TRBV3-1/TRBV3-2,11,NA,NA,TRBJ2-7,TGTGCCAGCAGCCAGGTCGACGAGCAGTACTTC,CASSQVDEQYF
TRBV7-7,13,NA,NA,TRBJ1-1,TGTGCCAGCAGCTTAGATGTGGGCCAAGAAGCTTTCTTT,CASSLDVGQEAFF
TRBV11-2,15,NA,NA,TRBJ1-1,TGTGCCAGCAGACCCTATTTTGGGATGAACACTGAAGCTTTCTTT,CASRPYFGMNTEAFF
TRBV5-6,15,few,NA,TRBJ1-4,TGTGCCAGCAGCTTAACGGTCGGGAGTAGTGAAAAACTGTTTTTT,CASSLTVGSSEKLFF
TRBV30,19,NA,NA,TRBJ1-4,TGTGCCTGGAGGGGGGTCGGGTGGCGAGGGTCCGCAACTAATGAAAAACTGTTTTTT,CAWRGVGWRGSATNEKLFF
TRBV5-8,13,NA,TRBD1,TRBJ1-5,TGTGCCAGCAGCTTGACAGGGGATCAGCCCCAGCATTTT,CASSLTGDQPQHF
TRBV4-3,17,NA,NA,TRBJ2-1,TGCGCCAGCAGCCCCCGGGATCTAGCGACCTCCTACAATGAGCAGTTCTTC,CASSPRDLATSYNEQFF
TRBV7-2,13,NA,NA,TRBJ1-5,TGTGCCAGCAGCTTCTATCAGGGTCAGCCCCAGCATTTT,CASSFYQGQPQHF
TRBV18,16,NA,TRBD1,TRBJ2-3,TGTGCCAGCTCACCACTAAACAGGGGGCGGGCAGATACGCAGTATTTT,CASSPLNRGRADTQYF
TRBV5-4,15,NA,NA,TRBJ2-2,TGTGCCAGCAGCTTGGATGCTAGTGGTGCCCGGGAGCTGTTTTTT,CASSLDASGARELFF
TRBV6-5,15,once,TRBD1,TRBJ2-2,TGTGCCAGCAGGACGGGACAGGGGAACACCGGGGAGCTGTTTTTT,CASRTGQGNTGELFF
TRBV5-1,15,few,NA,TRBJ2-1,TGCGCCAGCAGCTTGTTAAGAAATTCTTACAATGAGCAGTTCTTC,CASSLLRNSYNEQFF
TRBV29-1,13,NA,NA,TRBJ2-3,TGCAGCATCGGGATGGGGGGCTTGGATACGCAGTATTTT,CSIGMGGLDTQYF
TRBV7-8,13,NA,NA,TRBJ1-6,TGTGCCAGCAGAATCGCTGATAATTCACCCCTCCACTTT,CASRIADNSPLHF
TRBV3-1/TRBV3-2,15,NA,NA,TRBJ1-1,TGTGCCAGCACCCCATCGCGGGGGCGTAACACTGAAGCTTTCTTT,CASTPSRGRNTEAFF
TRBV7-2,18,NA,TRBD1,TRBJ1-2,TGTGCCAGCAGCTTAGTCGGGTCAGGGGGCGCTGGGGGCTATGGCTACACCTTC,CASSLVGSGGAGGYGYTF
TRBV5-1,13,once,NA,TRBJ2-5,TGCGCCAGCAGCTTGGGGCTCCAAGAGACCCAGTACTTC,CASSLGLQETQYF
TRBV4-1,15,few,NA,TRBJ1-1,TGCGCCAGCAGCCAAGGGGCAGGGATGAACACTGAAGCTTTCTTT,CASSQGAGMNTEAFF
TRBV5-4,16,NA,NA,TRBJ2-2,TGTGCCAGCAGCTTGAGGACCGGAGACAAGACCGGGGAGCTGTTTTTT,CASSLRTGDKTGELFF
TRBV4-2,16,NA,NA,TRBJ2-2,TGTGCCAGCCATGATCTACGGTCGGGGGACACCGGGGAGCTGTTTTTT,CASHDLRSGDTGELFF
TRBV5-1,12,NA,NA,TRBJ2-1,TGCGCCAGCAGCTTAACCAGCCTTGAGCAGTTCTTC,CASSLTSLEQFF
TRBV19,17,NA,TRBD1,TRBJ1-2,TGTGCCAGTAGCCCATCCCCGGGACAGGGGGCAGGCTATGGCTACACCTTC,CASSPSPGQGAGYGYTF
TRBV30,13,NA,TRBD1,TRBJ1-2,TGTGCCTGGAGTGACAGGGGGCTGGGGGGCTACACCTTC,CAWSDRGLGGYTF
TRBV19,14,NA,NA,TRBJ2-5,TGTGCCAGTAGTCCTAGACAGGTTCAAGAGACCCAGTACTTC,CASSPRQVQETQYF
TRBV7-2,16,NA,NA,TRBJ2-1,TGTGCCAGCAGCTTATGGGGCAGGGCTGCCTACAATGAGCAGTTCTTC,CASSLWGRAAYNEQFF
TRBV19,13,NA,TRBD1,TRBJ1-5,TGTGCCAGTGGACAGGGGAGGAATCAGCCCCAGCATTTT,CASGQGRNQPQHF
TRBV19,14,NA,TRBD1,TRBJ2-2,TGTGCCAGTAGTCCCCAGGGGGACACCGGGGAGCTGTTTTTT,CASSPQGDTGELFF
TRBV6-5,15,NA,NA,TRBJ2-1,TGTGCCAGCAGTTACCTGGGGTCGAGGGCTAATGAGCAGTTCTTC,CASSYLGSRANEQFF
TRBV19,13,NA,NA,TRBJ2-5,TGTGCCAGTAGTGACAGCTACCAAGAGACCCAGTACTTC,CASSDSYQETQYF
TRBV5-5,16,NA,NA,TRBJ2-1,TGTGCCAGCAGTTTGGCCCCCCGGGATACCTACAATGAGCAGTTCTTC,CASSLAPRDTYNEQFF
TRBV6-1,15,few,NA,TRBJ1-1,TGTGCCAGCAGTGAACTCCTCCTGGAACAGGGTGGGGCTTTCTTT,CASSELLLEQGGAFF
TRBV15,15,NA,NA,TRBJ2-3,TGTGCCACCAGCAGAGTCCGAACTAGCACAGATACGCAGTATTTT,CATSRVRTSTDTQYF
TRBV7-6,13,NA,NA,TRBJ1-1,TGTGCCAGCAGCTCCCGGGGAGGGACTGAAGCTTTCTTT,CASSSRGGTEAFF
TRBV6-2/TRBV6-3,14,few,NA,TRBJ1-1,TGTGCCAGCAGTTACCAGGAAACTCGGACTGAAGCTTTCTTT,CASSYQETRTEAFF
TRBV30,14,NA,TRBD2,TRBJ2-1,TGTGCCTGGATGTCGGGACTAGCGGGGGGTGAGCAGTTCTTC,CAWMSGLAGGEQFF
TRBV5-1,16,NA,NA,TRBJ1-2,TGCGCCAGCAGCTTGGGCATTACAAGGGCTGACTATGGCTACACCTTC,CASSLGITRADYGYTF
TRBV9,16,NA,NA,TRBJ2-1,TGTGCCAGCAGCGTAGGAGACAGGTGGGTCATCGAGGTGCAGTTCTTC,CASSVGDRWVIEVQFF
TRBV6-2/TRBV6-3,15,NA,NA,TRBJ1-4,TGTGCCAGCAGTCCCGACAGCAACCGTAATGAAAAACTGTTTTTT,CASSPDSNRNEKLFF
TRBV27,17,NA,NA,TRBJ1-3,TGTGCCAGCAGCCCCACCGGTTATCCTCTCTCTGGAAACACCATATATTTT,CASSPTGYPLSGNTIYF